Each of the 2 T cell receptor beta chains below was sequenced from the same sample in a study of blood T cell repertoires in COVID-19. Clones were sequenced by immunoSEQ multiplex PCR, and TCRdb holds only the in-frame ones, with some missing. This table holds fewer than 150,000 clones, about 84% found once. Sample: peripheral blood. All receptors come from a man aged 50 to 59 with acute or convalescent COVID-19.

The rearrangement uses TRBV19 and TRBJ1-1, with D unresolved. V lost 3 bases and J lost 2, with 10 bases in between. Germline loops: CDR1 LNHDA, CDR2 SQIVND (reference sequence). This CDR3 has 14 amino acids. The CDR3 reads CASSMERLNTEAFF. The CDR3 bases are TGTGCCAGTAGTATGGAGAGGCTAAACACTGAAGCTTTCTTT.

This clone came up a few times. The genes are TRBV19 and TRBJ2-2, with 15 bases that match TRBD2. Per germline, CDR1 LNHDA and CDR2 SQIVND (reference sequence). The V gene end was trimmed by 4 bases and the J gene end by 2 bases; junction bases not matched to a gene: 2. This CDR3 is 17 amino acids long. The CDR3 bases are TGTGCCAGTAGTAGGACTAGCGGGGGGGCTAACACCGGGGAGCTGTTTTTT. Translation: CASSRTSGGANTGELFF.